What follows are 31 T cell receptor beta chains derived from one specimen sequenced in a study of response to subunit inactivated influenza vaccine. TCRdb re-called the RT-PCR reads through MiXCR, storing one row per CDR3 protein. The sample has some 600,000 distinct CDR3 sequences; about 14% are singletons. Here the sequenced sample was PBMCs from blood, taken roughly 15 days before vaccination. These receptors came from a man over 45 who received an inactivated influenza vaccine.

Written as DNA, the CDR3 is TGCGCCAGCAGCCAAGTTGAGACTAGCCCCCCCGGGGAGCTGTTTTTT. Its protein product is CASSQVETSPPGELFF. The chain joins TRBV4-1 to TRBJ2-2; 7 bases agree with TRBD2. Germline V CDR1 and CDR2: MGHRA, YSYEKL. The CDR3 extends over 16 amino acids. After removal of 1 base from V and 6 bases from J, the junction contained 8 bases not matched to a gene.

The table lists this clonotype with many counts. This sequence joins TRBV29-1 and TRBJ2-6; 12 positions agree with TRBD1. J gave up 3 bases and V 1 base, and 13 bases lay outside the gene matches. CDR3 length equals 20 residues. Germline-derived CDR1 and CDR2 are SQVTM and ANQGSEA. The CDR3 spells CSVEGVIGTGGYRGANVLTF. DNA of the CDR3: TGCAGCGTTGAAGGTGTTATCGGGACAGGGGGCTATCGTGGGGCCAACGTCCTGACTTTC.

This chain connects TRBV6-1 to TRBJ1-4; 7 bases match TRBD1. The germline gives CDR1 MNHNS, CDR2 SASEGT. J gave up 0 bases and V 6 bases, and 13 bases lay outside the gene matches. CDR3 length equals 18 residues. Here the CDR3 reads CASSPARDRRATNEKLFF. In DNA, the CDR3 is TGTGCCAGCAGCCCCGCCCGGGACAGAAGGGCAACTAATGAAAAACTGTTTTTT.

The chain carries TRBV5-4 and TRBJ2-2, with D hard to call. This CDR3 region has 14 residues. CDR1 and CDR2 from the germline V gene are SGHNT and YYREEE (reference sequence). Trimming shortened V by 1 base and J by 6 bases, and 10 bases separated the two germline ends. CDR3 bases: TGTGCCAGCAGCTTGATCGCGATCCCCGGGGAGCTGTTTTTT. Translating gives CASSLIAIPGELFF.

The sample holds many counts of this clonotype. The chain has TRBV7-2 and TRBJ2-7; TRBD1 or TRBD2 may be the D gene (5 bases each). The CDR3 totals 15 residues. Germline V gene data show CDR1 as SGHTA and CDR2 as FQGNSA. The V and J ends lost 1 base and 2 bases respectively, with 12 bases between them. The CDR3 DNA sequence: TGTGCCAGCAGCTTAGTCGACAGCGGTACCTACGAGCAGTACTTC. Its translation is CASSLVDSGTYEQYF.

In nucleotides, the CDR3 is TGCGCCAGCAGCCAAAGGACAGGGTCCGACACCGGGGAGCTGTTTTTT. This gives the protein CASSQRTGSDTGELFF. This chain connects TRBV4-1 to TRBJ2-2; TRBD1 matches 8 bases. Unmatched junction bases numbered 5, after V lost 2 bases and J lost 3 bases. CDR3 size: 16 residues. Germline loops: CDR1 MGHRA, CDR2 YSYEKL.

This chain links TRBV29-1 with TRBJ1-3; no clear D gene. Germline CDR1 SQVTM, CDR2 ANQGSEA. V lost 5 bases to trimming and J lost 0 bases, with 5 bases between them. The CDR3 sequence is 12 residues long. CDR3 in amino acids: CSVLSSGNTIYF. DNA of the CDR3: TGCAGCGTTCTCAGCTCTGGAAACACCATATATTTT. The variable domain in full, completed from reference TRBV29-1 and TRBJ1-3, reads SAVISQKPSRDICQRGTSLTIQCQVDSQVTMMFWYRQQPGQSLTLIATANQGSEATYESGFVIDKFPISRPNLTFSTLTVSNMSPEDSSIYLCSVLSSGNTIYFGEGSWLTVV.

This clonotype appeared once. The V call is TRBV7-6, the J call TRBJ2-1; 7 bases are shared with TRBD1. This CDR3 region has 16 residues. Per the germline V gene, CDR1 is SGHVS and CDR2 is FNYEAQ. The V and J ends lost 1 base and 2 bases, in that order; junction bases with no gene match: 5. CDR3 amino acids: CASSLVLQGAYNEQFF. CDR3 in DNA: TGTGCCAGCAGCTTAGTTTTGCAGGGGGCCTACAATGAGCAGTTCTTC.

This clonotype was seen a few times. The chain combines TRBV5-5 with TRBJ1-6; maybe TRBD1 (5 bases). Germline CDR1 and CDR2: SGHKS and YYEKEE (reference sequence). V was clipped by 4 bases and J by 5 bases, with 13 bases between them. This CDR3 spans 15 amino acids. CDR3 coding DNA: TGTGCCAGCAGCCCTGGGACGAGGGATAATTCACCCCTCCACTTT. This translates into CASSPGTRDNSPLHF.

The chain combines TRBV11-1 with TRBJ2-5; D uncertain. V gave up 2 bases and J gave up 5 bases, with 12 bases separating them. CDR1 is SGHAT and CDR2 is FQDESV in the germline V gene (reference sequence). The CDR3 spans 14 residues. The chain's CDR3 is CASSLLGRRETQYF. CDR3 sequence (DNA): TGTGCCAGCAGCTTACTAGGCCGGCGGGAGACCCAGTACTTC.

At least ten counts were recorded for this clonotype. The chain has TRBV2 and TRBJ2-1; 9 bases line up with TRBD1. The J segment lost 1 base and the V segment lost 2 bases, leaving 3 bases of the junction unmatched. Germline CDR1 reads SNHLY; CDR2 reads FYNNEI. The CDR3 consists of 16 residues. The CDR3 region has the DNA TGTGCCAGCAGTGAATTCGGACAGGGGTCCTACAATGAGCAGTTCTTC. Translation: CASSEFGQGSYNEQFF.

This clonotype appeared a few times. The chain links TRBV3-1 to TRBJ1-1; 10 bases match TRBD1. The ends lost 0 bases at V and 0 bases at J; junction bases unmatched: 7. From germline, CDR1 is LGHDT and CDR2 YNNKEL (reference sequence). This CDR3 contains 18 residues. The CDR3 reads CASSQDQKTGGMNTEAFF. In DNA, the CDR3 is TGTGCCAGCAGCCAAGATCAAAAGACAGGGGGCATGAACACTGAAGCTTTCTTT.

This clonotype was found a few times. The gene calls are TRBV4-1 and TRBJ1-5; a possible D gene is TRBD1 (5 bases). In germline, CDR1 is MGHRA, CDR2 YSYEKL. This CDR3 spans 13 amino acids. Trimming took 6 bases from V and 7 from J, leaving 13 bases between them. The CDR3 DNA is TGCGCCAGCAGGAAAGGGGCGGGACAGCCCCAGCATTTT. Residues: CASRKGAGQPQHF.

This rearrangement joins TRBV6-1 to TRBJ2-1; 11 nucleotides align to TRBD2. V was pared by 10 bases and J by 6 bases, with 14 bases of the junction left unmatched. This CDR3 region has 16 residues. Germline CDR1 reads MNHNS; CDR2 reads SASEGT. The CDR3 coding sequence is TGTGCCACCCCGGTAGCGGGAGGGCCAATAATCAATGAGCAGTTCTTC. It specifies CATPVAGGPIINEQFF.

This clonotype turned up a few times. The rearrangement joins TRBV5-5 to TRBJ2-5, with 7 bases identical to TRBD1. CDR3 size: 15 residues. V lost 4 bases to trimming and J lost 5 bases; unmatched junction nucleotides: 11. CDR1 and CDR2 (germline): SGHKS, YYEKEE (reference sequence). CDR3 sequence reads: CASSGLQGTGETQYF. The CDR3 DNA follows: TGTGCCAGCAGCGGCCTACAGGGGACGGGGGAGACCCAGTACTTC.

The J gene is TRBJ1-1, the V gene TRBV12-3 or TRBV12-4; D gene unclear. The CDR3 has 13 amino acids. The V gene lost 6 bases and the J gene lost 1 base, with 9 bases spanning the gap. The CDR3 DNA reads as TGTGCCAGCAGGTCGACCGCGAACACTGAAGCTTTCTTT. Translating it yields CASRSTANTEAFF.

This clonotype was counted many times. The CDR3 nucleotides are TGCACCCCCCTTAGGCCCAGGGTGGGTCAGCCCCAGCATTTT. Residues: CTPLRPRVGQPQHF. This chain links TRBV20-1 with TRBJ1-5; the D gene is possibly TRBD1 (5 bases). The CDR3 is 14 residues long. From germline, CDR1 is DFQATT and CDR2 SNEGSKA (reference sequence).

This clonotype was picked up many times. This rearrangement joins TRBV6-2 or TRBV6-3 to TRBJ2-7, with TRBD2 identical over 10 bases. Trimming at V came to 2 bases and at J to 0 bases, leaving 7 bases not matched to a gene. The germline CDR1 and CDR2 sequences are MNHEY and SVGEGT. The CDR3 spans 17 residues. Here the CDR3 reads CASSYGTSAPFSYEQYF. In nucleotides, the CDR3 is TGTGCCAGCAGTTACGGGACTAGCGCCCCGTTCTCCTACGAGCAGTACTTC.

This clonotype was seen a few times. J is TRBJ1-2 and V is TRBV19; 7 nucleotides match TRBD1. Germline V gene sequence: CDR1 LNHDA, CDR2 SQIVND (reference sequence). Losses at the gene ends were 1 base for V and 5 bases for J; bases not matched to a gene: 4. The CDR3 is 14 amino acids. The DNA for the CDR3 is TGTGCCAGTAGTATAGGTACAGGGGTTTATGGCTACACCTTC. Residues: CASSIGTGVYGYTF.

The rearrangement uses TRBV19 and TRBJ2-3; TRBD1 might be the D (5 bases). The CDR3 is 16 residues long. Germline loops: CDR1 LNHDA, CDR2 SQIVND (reference sequence). V was cut by 3 bases and J by 0 bases, with 13 bases left in between. In DNA form, the CDR3 reads TGTGCCAGTAGTATGTTGGGGCGTGCTAGCACAGATACGCAGTATTTT. This translates into CASSMLGRASTDTQYF.

This clonotype was counted between two and nine times. The chain carries TRBV28 and TRBJ2-1; TRBD2 aligns across 9 bases. V lost 7 bases and J lost 9; bases outside the gene matches: 19. CDR1 and CDR2 from the germline V gene are MDHEN and SYDVKM. The CDR3 extends over 17 amino acids. CDR3 bases: TGTGCCAGCACCCACTTCCCATGGAGCGGGGGGATGGGTGAGCAGTTCTTC. This encodes CASTHFPWSGGMGEQFF.

This clonotype was seen a handful of times. The J gene is TRBJ2-5, the V gene TRBV20-1, with 8 positions matching TRBD1. CDR1 is DFQATT and CDR2 is SNEGSKA in the germline V gene (reference sequence). This CDR3 spans 16 amino acids. J was trimmed by 1 base and V by 2 bases; bases with no gene match: 9. The CDR3 bases are TGCAGTGCTAGACCTATCCCGGGACAGGCCCAAGAGACCCAGTACTTC. Translation gives CSARPIPGQAQETQYF.

The chain carries TRBV4-3 and TRBJ2-7, with 7 bases that match TRBD2. Germline-derived CDR1 and CDR2 are LGHNA and YSLEER. The length of the CDR3 is 16 residues. Trimming at V came to 0 bases and at J to 2 bases, leaving 7 bases not matched to a gene. This CDR3 is CASSQDSERGTYEQYF. The DNA of the CDR3 is TGCGCCAGCAGCCAAGATTCTGAGCGGGGCACCTACGAGCAGTACTTC.

This clonotype occurred many times. V gene TRBV11-2 combines with J gene TRBJ2-3; unclear D gene. With 0 bases removed from V and 6 bases from J, the gap between germline ends came to 7 bases. The CDR3 extends over 13 amino acids. Germline V lookup: CDR1 SGHAT, CDR2 FQNNGV. CDR3 in amino acids: CASSLDLWDTQYF. The DNA for the CDR3 is TGTGCCAGCAGCTTAGATCTTTGGGATACGCAGTATTTT.

This clonotype was recorded a few times. The chain carries TRBV6-5 and TRBJ1-5, with D perhaps matching TRBD1 (5 bases). The CDR3 runs 14 residues. V was trimmed by 4 bases and J by 5 bases, leaving 12 bases between them. CDR1 MNHEY and CDR2 SVGAGI come from the germline V gene. The CDR3, as DNA: TGTGCCAGCAGTTGGACGACGGGGGATCAGCCCCAGCATTTT. As protein: CASSWTTGDQPQHF.

The sample holds many counts of this clonotype. The V and J genes are TRBV7-2 and TRBJ2-5, with 8 bases that match TRBD1. The CDR3 runs to 14 residues. With 2 bases clipped from V and 5 bases from J, the junction kept 4 bases outside the gene matches. Germline CDR1 is SGHTA and CDR2 is FQGNSA. The CDR3 loop reads CASSLPGGLETQYF. The CDR3 region has the DNA TGTGCCAGCAGCTTACCAGGGGGCTTGGAGACCCAGTACTTC. The full variable domain, its missing parts supplied by reference TRBV7-2 and TRBJ2-5, is GAGVSQSPSNKVTEKGKDVELRCDPISGHTALYWYRQSLGQGLEFLIYFQGNSAPDKSGLPSDRFSAERTGGSVSTLTIQRTQQEDSAVYLCASSLPGGLETQYFGPGTRLLVL.

The rearrangement uses TRBV3-1 and TRBJ1-1; D perhaps matches TRBD1 (6 bases). V dropped 7 bases and J dropped 1 base, with 16 bases sitting between them. Germline-derived CDR1 and CDR2 are LGHDT and YNNKEL (reference sequence). CDR3 length: 15 amino acids. The CDR3 DNA reads as TGTGCCAGCAAGCCAAGCCAGGGGTGGAACACTGAAGCTTTCTTT. It yields the protein CASKPSQGWNTEAFF.

The J gene is TRBJ2-5, the V gene TRBV28, with 13 bases fitting TRBD2. From germline, CDR1 is MDHEN and CDR2 SYDVKM. The length of the CDR3 is 15 residues. Trimming cost V 8 bases and J 8 bases; bases outside gene matches: 11. CDR3 sequence (DNA): TGTGCCAGCGGCCCCGGACTAGCGGGGGAACCCACCCAGTACTTC. This encodes CASGPGLAGEPTQYF.

The table lists this clonotype with a few counts. This chain joins TRBV6-1 and TRBJ2-5; the D is unclear. The CDR3 loop spans 13 amino acids. The germline V gene has CDR1 MNHNS and CDR2 SASEGT. The V end was cut by 2 bases, the J end by 5 bases, with 9 bases between. The CDR3 protein is CASSEFLLETQYF. The CDR3 DNA follows: TGTGCCAGCAGTGAATTTCTTTTGGAGACCCAGTACTTC.

For this clonotype: This may stem from a read error, because a much larger clone lies one nucleotide away. The gene calls are TRBV24-1 and TRBJ2-5; D gene uncertain. The ends were cut back, 6 bases at V and 2 bases at J, with 6 bases in the middle. The germline gives CDR1 KGHDR, CDR2 SFDVKD. The CDR3 spans 12 residues. The chain's CDR3 is CATSHSQETQYF. CDR3 sequence (DNA): TGTGCCACCAGTCATTCACAAGAGACCCAGTACTTC.

The chain uses TRBV10-3 and TRBJ2-5; TRBD1 aligns across 7 bases. V dropped 0 bases and J dropped 4; count of bases not matched to a gene: 5. The CDR3 is 15 residues long. CDR1 and CDR2 (germline): ENHRY, SYGVKD. In nucleotides, the CDR3 is TGTGCCATCAGTGAGTCAACAGGGGTCGGAGAGACCCAGTACTTC. Translating it yields CAISESTGVGETQYF.